This TCR beta chain was observed in a study of T cells after yellow fever vaccination. TCRdb fed the 5' RACE reads into MiXCR, producing one record per CDR3 protein. The sample carries 150,000 to 200,000 distinct CDR3 sequences, roughly 6.4% recorded once. V was trimmed by 3 bases and J by 3 bases, leaving 19 bases between them. Germline V lookup: CDR1 SGDLS, CDR2 YYNGEE. This CDR3 comprises 17 residues. This clonotype was observed a handful of times. The specimen comprised CD4+ T cells sorted from PBMCs, sampled on the day of the first yellow fever vaccination. This chain uses TRBV9 with TRBJ2-1; maybe TRBD2 (6 bases). This clonotype was sampled from a man aged 18 to 29 who received the YFV17D yellow fever vaccine. The CDR3 spells CASSETGGATLYNEQFF. The DNA for the CDR3 is TGTGCCAGCAGCGAAACCGGGGGTGCTACCCTCTACAATGAGCAGTTCTTC.